These T cell receptor beta chains were read from a single sample in a study of STAT5B mutations in CD4+ large granular lymphocyte leukemia. The table came from immunoSEQ multiplex PCR; TCRdb's copy has only in-frame clones and leaves some out. The sample includes roughly 46,000 clones, roughly 84% of them seen just once. The sample consisted of CD4+ T cells from blood buffy coats. The receptors stem from a human donor in good health. Each CDR3 is given with its conserved first and last residue. The order of the fields is D gene, V gene, clone size, J gene, CDR3 DNA, CDR3 protein. The D gene is left open where the match is weak. Clone size appears in some rows only: once, few, many, or a class for an expanded clone.

>-|TRBV19|-|TRBJ1-1
TGTGCCAGTAGTCTTCCTTGGAACACTGAAGCTTTCTTT
CASSLPWNTEAFF
>-|TRBV4-1|-|TRBJ1-1
TGCGCCAGCAGCCAAGCGGAGCAACAGCTCACTGAAGCTTTCTTT
CASSQAEQQLTEAFF
>TRBD1|TRBV10-3|-|TRBJ1-1
TGTGCCATCAGTAGACAGGGGGATGAGACTGAAGCTTTCTTT
CAISRQGDETEAFF
>-|TRBV7-9|-|TRBJ2-7
TGTGCCAGCAGCTCCCGACAGGCTTTCTCCTACGAGCAGTACTTC
CASSSRQAFSYEQYF
>-|TRBV2|-|TRBJ1-5
TGTGCCAGCACCCGGGACAGCAATCAGCCCCAGCATTTT
CASTRDSNQPQHF
>-|TRBV12-1|-|TRBJ1-2
TGTGCCAGCAGCCTTGTGGAACCCCCAGTTGTTCTCAACTATGGCTACACCTTC
CASSLVEPPVVLNYGYTF
>TRBD2|TRBV7-6|-|TRBJ2-3
TGTGCCAGCAGTCAAAGCGGGGGTAGCACAGATACGCAGTATTTT
CASSQSGGSTDTQYF
>TRBD1|TRBV4-1|-|TRBJ2-7
TGCGCCAGCAGGCAAACAGGGGGCTACGAGCAGTACTTC
CASRQTGGYEQYF
>-|TRBV6-1|-|TRBJ2-6
TGTGCCAGCAGTGAAGCAGGACCCACCTGGGCCAACGTCCTGACTTTC
CASSEAGPTWANVLTF
>-|TRBV2|-|TRBJ2-3
TGTGCCAGCAGTGAACTAGCGCAAACAGATACGCAGTATTTT
CASSELAQTDTQYF
>-|TRBV7-3|-|TRBJ2-1
TGTGCCAGCACCCTAAAGCCCCGGGAGAGCTACAATGAGCAGTTCTTC
CASTLKPRESYNEQFF
>TRBD1|TRBV10-3|-|TRBJ1-5
TGTGCCATCAGAGGGACAGGGGACGATCAGCCCCAGCATTTT
CAIRGTGDDQPQHF
>-|TRBV29-1|-|TRBJ1-1
TGCAGCGTGGCCGGCCAGATGAACACTGAAGCTTTCTTT
CSVAGQMNTEAFF
>-|TRBV18|-|TRBJ2-1
TGTGCCAGCTCACCAAGTATGTCGTCGAATGAGCAGTTCTTC
CASSPSMSSNEQFF
>-|TRBV14|-|TRBJ2-5
TGTGCCAGCAGCCAAAATTTGGGGTACGGAGAGACCCAGTACTTC
CASSQNLGYGETQYF
>TRBD1|TRBV5-1|-|TRBJ1-6
TGCGCCAGCAGCTCCACAGGGGATAATTCACCCCTCCACTTT
CASSSTGDNSPLHF
>-|TRBV6-1|-|TRBJ1-5
TGTGCCAGCAGTGTTCGCTTGGATGGGCCCCAGCATTTT
CASSVRLDGPQHF
>TRBD2|TRBV9|-|TRBJ2-2
TGTGCCAGCAGCGTGTCGACTAGCGCTAACACCGGGGAGCTGTTTTTT
CASSVSTSANTGELFF
>TRBD1|TRBV6-1|once|TRBJ1-2
TGTGCCAGCAATCTATCCGGGACAGGGCGGTATGGCTACACCTTC
CASNLSGTGRYGYTF
>TRBD1|TRBV5-1|-|TRBJ2-2
TGCGCCACCCAGTCCGCGGCAGGGGGCACCGGGGAGCTGTTTTTT
CATQSAAGGTGELFF
>-|TRBV2|-|TRBJ2-7
TGTGCCAGCAGGGCGGTGGCTGGTAGAGGGTACGAGCAGTACTTC
CASRAVAGRGYEQYF
>-|TRBV7-3|-|TRBJ2-5
TGTGCCAGCACCTACCAGGGGGGTGGCCTACAAGAGACCCAGTACTTC
CASTYQGGGLQETQYF
>-|TRBV7-9|-|TRBJ2-5
TGTGCCAGCAGCTTAGGACTAGTCGTAGAGACCCAGTACTTC
CASSLGLVVETQYF
>-|TRBV19|-|TRBJ1-4
TGTGCCAGTAGTGGGGGAACCGGGGACCCAACTAATGAAAAACTGTTTTTT
CASSGGTGDPTNEKLFF
>TRBD1|TRBV7-3|-|TRBJ2-3
TGTGCCAGCAGCTTAGGTCACAGGGGGACAGATACGCAGTATTTT
CASSLGHRGTDTQYF
>-|TRBV11-2|-|TRBJ2-1
TGTGCCAGCAGCTCGGACATTTACAATGAGCAGTTCTTC
CASSSDIYNEQFF
>-|TRBV6-6|once|TRBJ2-7
TGTGCCAGCAGTTCCCCCGGGACCCTTAGCTCCTACGAGCAGTACTTC
CASSSPGTLSSYEQYF
>TRBD1|TRBV5-1|-|TRBJ2-4
TGCGCCAGCAGTCCCGGGACAGGGACTGATGACATTCAGTACTTC
CASSPGTGTDDIQYF
>-|TRBV15|-|TRBJ2-3
TGTGCCACCAGCAGAGATAGACAGGGCACAGATACGCAGTATTTT
CATSRDRQGTDTQYF
>TRBD1|TRBV5-4|-|TRBJ2-5
TGTGCCAGCAGCCAGCCGGGGACAGTCCAAGAGACCCAGTACTTC
CASSQPGTVQETQYF
>-|TRBV7-9|once|TRBJ2-3
TGTGCCAGCAGCCCCGGCGGGACCCGCGACCCAGATACGCAGTATTTT
CASSPGGTRDPDTQYF
>TRBD1|TRBV20-1|-|TRBJ2-1
TGCAGTGCCGAGACAGGGGGCCGTCAGTTCTTC
CSAETGGRQFF
>TRBD1|TRBV18|few|TRBJ1-5
TGTGCCAGCTCAGACAGGGACGCCAATCAGCCCCAGCATTTT
CASSDRDANQPQHF
>-|TRBV30|-|TRBJ2-5
TGTGCCTGGGAGGCAGGGGAGACCCAGTACTTC
CAWEAGETQYF
>-|TRBV28|-|TRBJ2-7
TGTGCCAGCAGTTCCCCGGGACTCTCTAACGAGCAGTACTTC
CASSSPGLSNEQYF
>-|TRBV29-1|-|TRBJ1-2
TGCAGCTCCCACGATGGTAACTATGGCTACACCTTC
CSSHDGNYGYTF
>-|TRBV4-2|-|TRBJ1-4
TGTGCCAGCAGCCAAGAAACAGGGAGGAATGAAAAACTGTTTTTT
CASSQETGRNEKLFF